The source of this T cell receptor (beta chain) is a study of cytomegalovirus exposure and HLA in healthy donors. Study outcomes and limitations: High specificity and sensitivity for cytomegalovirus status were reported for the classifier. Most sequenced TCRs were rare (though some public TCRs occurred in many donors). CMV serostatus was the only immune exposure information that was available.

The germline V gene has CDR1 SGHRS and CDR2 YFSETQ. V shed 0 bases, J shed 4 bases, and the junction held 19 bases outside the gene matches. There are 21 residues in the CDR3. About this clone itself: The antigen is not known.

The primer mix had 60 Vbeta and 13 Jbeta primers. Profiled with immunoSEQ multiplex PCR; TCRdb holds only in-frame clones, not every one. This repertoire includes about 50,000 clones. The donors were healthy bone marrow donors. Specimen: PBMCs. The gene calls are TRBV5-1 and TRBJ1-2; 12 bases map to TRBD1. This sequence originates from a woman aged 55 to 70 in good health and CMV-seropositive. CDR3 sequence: CASSLGHYGDRGQERVYGYTF. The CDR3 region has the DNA TGCGCCAGCAGCTTGGGGCACTATGGGGACAGGGGGCAGGAACGGGTCTATGGCTACACCTTC.